This TCR beta chain appears in the sequencing data of a study of T cells after yellow fever vaccination. Study at large: Any fraction with a low cell number was prepared using SMART-Seq v4 Ultra Low Input.

CDR3 size: 15 residues. Germline V lookup: CDR1 SGHVS, CDR2 FNYEAQ. The trim removed 3 bases at V and 8 bases at J, leaving 9 bases unmatched. The study made its TCR cDNA through 5'RACE template switching. That step introduced a universal primer site along with UMIs. TCRdb re-analysed the 5' RACE reads in MiXCR, keeping a single row per CDR3 protein. Among 300,000 to 400,000 distinct CDR3 sequences listed, approximately 13% were seen once. The chain is built from TRBV7-6 and TRBJ2-1, with 8 bases that match TRBD1. The sample here was CD4+ T cells sorted from PBMCs, taken 15 days after the yellow fever booster vaccination. The sequence derives from a man younger than 35 who received the YFV17D yellow fever vaccine. CDR3 region: CASSFKGQGDHEQFF. CDR3 coding DNA: TGTGCCAGCAGCTTTAAAGGACAGGGTGACCATGAGCAGTTCTTC.